The next 10 T cell receptor beta chains were all read from a single sample in a study of T cells in localized non-small cell lung cancer. Only in-frame clones appear in the TCRdb table, and some are missing; sequencing was by immunoSEQ multiplex PCR. Among roughly 16,000 clones listed, about 91% were seen once. Material: peripheral blood, obtained before any cancer treatment. The receptors were sampled from a female donor over 55 with stage III squamous cell lung carcinoma.

This chain joins TRBV18 and TRBJ2-6; D is undetermined. Between the trimmed V and J ends, which lost 3 bases and 2 bases, there was a span of 8 bases. The CDR3 is 15 amino acids. Germline CDR1 KGHSH, CDR2 LQKENI. CDR3 sequence: CASSPSQAGANVLTF. The CDR3 DNA sequence: TGTGCCAGCTCACCGAGCCAGGCTGGGGCCAACGTCCTGACTTTC. The full variable domain, completed using reference TRBV18 and TRBJ2-6, is NAGVMQNPRHLVRRRGQEARLRCSPMKGHSHVYWYRQLPEEGLKFMVYLQKENIIDESGMPKERFSAEFPKEGPSILRIQQVVRGDSAAYFCASSPSQAGANVLTFGAGSRLTVL.

The V and J genes are TRBV6-5 and TRBJ1-1; D is possibly TRBD1 (5 bases). CDR1 is MNHEY, CDR2 SVGAGI, per germline. The CDR3 is made up of 14 amino acids. V lost 5 bases and J lost 3, with 13 bases in between. DNA for the CDR3: TGTGCCAGCAGTCCGCGCTTAGGGGACACTGAAGCTTTCTTT. As protein: CASSPRLGDTEAFF.

The V gene is TRBV5-6, the J gene TRBJ1-2; TRBD1 matches at 8 bases. The CDR3 extends over 14 amino acids. CDR1 and CDR2 from the germline V gene are SGHDT and YYEEEE. V lost 0 bases and J lost 5; bases outside the gene matches: 3. DNA of the CDR3: TGTGCCAGCAGCTTGGGACAGGGGATGTATGGCTACACCTTC. This gives the protein CASSLGQGMYGYTF.

CDR3 DNA: TGTGCCATAACCCCGGACTCTGGAAACACCATATATTTT. Its translation is CAITPDSGNTIYF. The chain uses TRBV19 and TRBJ1-3, with D hard to call. V lost 10 bases and J 0 bases, leaving 10 bases between the germline ends. The CDR3 is 13 amino acids. CDR1 and CDR2 from the germline V gene are LNHDA and SQIVND (reference sequence).

The V call is TRBV2, the J call TRBJ1-1; TRBD1 agrees at 10 bases. This CDR3 region has 15 residues. Germline V gives CDR1 SNHLY, CDR2 FYNNEI. The V segment lost 8 bases and the J segment 4 bases; nucleotides outside the gene matches: 10. The CDR3 bases are TGTGCCAGCGGTTCTTGGGACAGGGGAACCACTGAAGCTTTCTTT. It encodes CASGSWDRGTTEAFF. Using reference TRBV2 and TRBJ1-1 for the parts outside the CDR3, the full variable domain is EPEVTQTPSHQVTQMGQEVILRCVPISNHLYFYWYRQILGQKVEFLVSFYNNEISEKSEIFDDQFSVERPDGSNFTLKIRSTKLEDSAMYFCASGSWDRGTTEAFFGQGTRLTVV.

This clone was observed a few times. The chain employs TRBV10-3 and TRBJ2-1; D might be TRBD1 (6 bases). V was trimmed by 4 bases and J by 4 bases, leaving 14 bases between them. The CDR3 covers 15 residues. From germline, CDR1 is ENHRY and CDR2 SYGVKD. In DNA form, the CDR3 reads TGTGCCATCAGTGCCTCTGGACAGCAATACAATGAGCAGTTCTTC. It translates to CAISASGQQYNEQFF.

The V and J genes are TRBV6-1 and TRBJ1-5, with 8 bases fitting TRBD1. Germline-derived CDR1 and CDR2 are MNHNS and SASEGT. V trimming: 8 bases; J trimming: 3 bases; junction bases outside the gene matches: 9. This CDR3 is built from 15 residues. CDR3 sequence: CASGSGTGVNQPQHF. CDR3 sequence (DNA): TGTGCCAGCGGATCCGGGACAGGCGTCAATCAGCCCCAGCATTTT.

The chain couples TRBV27 to TRBJ2-6; D is perhaps TRBD1 (6 bases). The CDR3 covers 16 residues. Trimming took off 4 bases at V and 0 bases at J, with 10 bases between the two ends. The germline gives CDR1 MNHEY, CDR2 SMNVEV (reference sequence). The DNA of the CDR3 is TGTGCCAGCAGTTACAGGACAGCCTCTGGGGCCAACGTCCTGACTTTC. Its translation: CASSYRTASGANVLTF. The full variable domain, completed using reference TRBV27 and TRBJ2-6, is EAQVTQNPRYLITVTGKKLTVTCSQNMNHEYMSWYRQDPGLGLRQIYYSMNVEVTDKGDVPEGYKVSRKEKRNFPLILESPSPNQTSLYFCASSYRTASGANVLTFGAGSRLTVL.

The chain recombines TRBV7-3 with TRBJ1-1; the match to TRBD1 covers 9 bases. Germline V gives CDR1 SGHTA, CDR2 FQGTGA. Trimming took 6 bases from V and 1 from J; bases not matched to a gene: 3. This CDR3 has 14 amino acids. This CDR3 reads CASRRDRANTEAFF. In DNA, the CDR3 is TGTGCCAGCAGGCGGGACAGGGCGAACACTGAAGCTTTCTTT.

This chain connects TRBV10-1 to TRBJ2-1; perhaps D is TRBD1 or TRBD2 (5 bases each). Trimming left V 4 bases short and J 13 bases short, with 8 bases between. CDR1 and CDR2 (germline): WNHNN, SYGVQD (reference sequence). The CDR3 has 10 amino acids. The CDR3 sequence is CASSGRGQFF. The CDR3 DNA reads TGCGCCAGCAGTGGACGGGGCCAGTTCTTC.